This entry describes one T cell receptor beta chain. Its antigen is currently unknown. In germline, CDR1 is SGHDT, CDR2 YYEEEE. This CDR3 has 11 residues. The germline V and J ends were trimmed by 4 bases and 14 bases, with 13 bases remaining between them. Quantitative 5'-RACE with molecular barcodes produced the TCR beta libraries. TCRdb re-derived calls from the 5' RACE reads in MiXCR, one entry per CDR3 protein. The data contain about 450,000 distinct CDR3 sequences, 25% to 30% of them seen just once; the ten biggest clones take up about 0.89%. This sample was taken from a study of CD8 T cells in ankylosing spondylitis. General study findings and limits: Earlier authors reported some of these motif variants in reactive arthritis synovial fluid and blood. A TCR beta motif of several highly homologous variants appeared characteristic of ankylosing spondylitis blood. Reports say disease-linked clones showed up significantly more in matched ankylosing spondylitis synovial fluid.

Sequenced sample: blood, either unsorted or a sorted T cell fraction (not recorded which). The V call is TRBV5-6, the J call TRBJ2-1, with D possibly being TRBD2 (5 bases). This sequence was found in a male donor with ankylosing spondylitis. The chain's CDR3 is CASSLGLKEFF. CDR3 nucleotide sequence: TGTGCCAGCAGCCTAGGACTTAAGGAGTTCTTC.